The clone carrying this T cell receptor beta chain was recorded once. Its cognate antigen is unknown. Primers for the PCR totalled 60 Vbeta and 13 Jbeta. Produced via immunoSEQ multiplex PCR; TCRdb's table is partial and in-frame only. The sample records about 180,000 clones, 81% being singletons. This sample is part of a study of cytomegalovirus exposure and HLA in healthy donors. Study results and limitations: Researchers reported from a later analysis that most CMV-associated TCR beta chains appeared HLA-restricted.

CDR1 and CDR2 from the germline V gene are SQVTM and ANQGSEA. J was trimmed by 4 bases and V by 6 bases; bases with no gene match: 1. The CDR3 extends over 12 amino acids. V and J are TRBV29-1 and TRBJ2-7; TRBD2 matches at 12 bases. The sample consisted of PBMCs. This TCR derives from a young woman in good health and CMV-seropositive. Here the CDR3 DNA reads TGCAGCGTCACTAGCGGGGGGTACGAGCAGTACTTC. Protein product: CSVTSGGYEQYF.